Listed below are T cell receptor beta chains from one sample, sequenced in a study of shared clonotypes between healthy human individuals. Sequenced by immunoSEQ multiplex PCR; TCRdb stores in-frame clones only, minus some. The sample yields about 2,500,000 clones, approximately 92% seen once. Sequenced input: naive CD4+ T cells sorted from blood. The receptors here all came from a man younger than 35 in good health. Both conserved end residues are part of each CDR3. D genes are given only for firm matches. Not all rows give a size; the values are once, few, many and, for expanded clones, a class.

V gene,D gene,J gene,CDR3 length,clone size,CDR3 protein,CDR3 DNA
TRBV30,.,TRBJ2-7,14,.,CAWSVPGLPYEQYF,TGTGCCTGGAGTGTACCAGGCTTACCTTACGAGCAGTACTTC
TRBV2,.,TRBJ2-3,13,.,CASIGRVTDTQYF,TGTGCCAGCATCGGCAGGGTGACAGATACGCAGTATTTT
TRBV30,TRBD2,TRBJ2-3,16,.,CAWSVTRTSGTDTQYF,TGTGCCTGGAGTGTTACGCGGACTAGCGGCACAGATACGCAGTATTTT
TRBV18,.,TRBJ2-7,15,.,CASSQHKDPAYEQYF,TGTGCCAGCTCACAGCACAAGGACCCAGCCTACGAGCAGTACTTC
TRBV7-9,.,TRBJ1-2,13,.,CASSLAGGGGYTF,TGTGCCAGCAGCTTAGCGGGGGGTGGCGGCTACACCTTC
TRBV13,TRBD2,TRBJ2-7,16,.,CASSFLYSGRANEQYF,TGTGCCAGCAGCTTCCTATATAGCGGGAGGGCCAACGAGCAGTACTTC
TRBV19,.,TRBJ1-5,14,.,CASSIVSSNQPQHF,TGTGCCAGTAGTATAGTAAGTTCCAATCAGCCCCAGCATTTT
TRBV6-5,TRBD2,TRBJ2-5,16,.,CASSYSGLAVQETQYF,TGTGCCAGCAGTTACTCGGGACTAGCGGTCCAAGAGACCCAGTACTTC
TRBV5-4,TRBD1,TRBJ1-4,18,.,CASSLSDRGRTTNEKLFF,TGTGCCAGCAGCCTTTCCGACAGGGGGCGAACAACTAATGAAAAACTGTTTTTT
TRBV6-1,.,TRBJ2-2,14,.,CASRRGSNTGELFF,TGTGCCAGCAGGAGAGGTTCGAACACCGGGGAGCTGTTTTTT
TRBV5-8,.,TRBJ2-5,14,.,CASSLAPSQETQYF,TGTGCCAGCAGCTTGGCCCCCAGCCAAGAGACCCAGTACTTC
TRBV5-1,.,TRBJ2-7,12,.,CASSTQGYEQYF,TGCGCCAGCAGCACACAGGGCTACGAGCAGTACTTC
TRBV19,TRBD1,TRBJ1-5,13,.,CASSDRGGQPQHF,TGTGCCAGTAGCGACAGGGGTGGTCAGCCCCAGCATTTT
TRBV9,TRBD2,TRBJ2-1,15,.,CASSAGTSVYNEQFF,TGTGCCAGCAGCGCCGGGACTAGCGTATACAATGAGCAGTTCTTC
TRBV4-3,TRBD2,TRBJ2-2,14,.,CASSRRLAGGELFF,TGCGCCAGCAGCCGCCGACTAGCGGGCGGGGAGCTGTTTTTT
TRBV6-1,TRBD1,TRBJ1-6,16,.,CASSATGETYNSPLHF,TGTGCCAGCAGTGCTACAGGGGAGACCTATAATTCACCCCTCCACTTT
TRBV28,.,TRBJ2-1,20,once,CASSPSAGQGYRASYNEQFF,TGTGCCAGCAGCCCCTCCGCCGGGCAGGGGTATCGGGCCTCCTACAATGAGCAGTTCTTC
TRBV30,TRBD1,TRBJ2-1,16,.,CAWEKRQGAIYNEQFF,TGTGCCTGGGAAAAGAGGCAGGGGGCAATCTACAATGAGCAGTTCTTC
TRBV12-5,.,TRBJ1-2,15,.,CASGLTGGRAYGYTF,TGTGCTAGTGGACTCACGGGGGGGCGCGCCTATGGCTACACCTTC
TRBV18,.,TRBJ1-3,12,.,CASSPQGNTIYF,TGTGCCAGCTCACCACAGGGGAACACCATATATTTT
TRBV10-1,.,TRBJ2-5,14,.,CASSPDRAGETQYF,TGCGCCAGCAGCCCTGACAGGGCGGGGGAGACCCAGTACTTC
TRBV7-9,.,TRBJ1-4,15,.,CASSLGGQPNEKLFF,TGTGCCAGCAGCTTAGGGGGCCAACCTAATGAAAAACTGTTTTTT
TRBV29-1,.,TRBJ1-5,14,.,CSVAPGEANQPQHF,TGCAGCGTAGCCCCCGGGGAAGCGAATCAGCCCCAGCATTTT
TRBV29-1,.,TRBJ2-5,13,.,CSYRRAVGETQYF,TGCAGTTACAGAAGGGCTGTGGGAGAGACCCAGTACTTC
TRBV11-2,.,TRBJ2-7,16,.,CASSSPAGDTFYEQYF,TGTGCCAGCAGCTCGCCGGCGGGGGACACTTTCTACGAGCAGTACTTC
TRBV30,.,TRBJ1-6,13,.,CACLPVYNSPLHF,TGTGCCTGTCTGCCAGTCTATAATTCACCCCTCCACTTT
TRBV30,TRBD2,TRBJ2-1,13,.,CAWVAGEYNEQFF,TGTGCCTGGGTAGCGGGGGAGTACAATGAGCAGTTCTTC
TRBV4-3,.,TRBJ2-6,16,.,CASSPAPTSGANVLTF,TGCGCCAGCAGTCCCGCGCCTACCTCCGGGGCCAACGTCCTGACTTTC
TRBV25-1,.,TRBJ1-2,11,.,CASRNGESYTF,TGTGCCAGCAGGAACGGGGAGAGCTACACCTTC
TRBV27,.,TRBJ2-7,13,.,CASARAGPYEQYF,TGTGCCAGCGCTAGGGCGGGGCCATACGAGCAGTACTTC
TRBV6-5,TRBD1,TRBJ1-6,16,.,CASSYSLAGGRSPLHF,TGTGCCAGCAGTTACTCGTTGGCAGGGGGTAGGTCACCCCTCCACTTT
TRBV7-9,.,TRBJ1-4,13,few,CASSYPSNEKLFF,TGTGCCAGCAGCTATCCCAGCAATGAAAAACTGTTTTTT
TRBV19,TRBD1,TRBJ2-7,13,.,CASTEIGGGEQYF,TGTGCCAGTACCGAGATAGGGGGCGGCGAGCAGTACTTC
TRBV6-1,TRBD2,TRBJ2-5,13,.,CASHRGERETQYF,TGTGCCAGCCATCGGGGGGAAAGAGAGACCCAGTACTTC
TRBV11-2,.,TRBJ2-2,15,.,CASSHPQGQNGELFF,TGTGCCAGCAGCCACCCTCAGGGGCAGAACGGGGAGCTGTTTTTT
TRBV9,TRBD1,TRBJ2-1,15,.,CASSAGTGSVDEQFF,TGTGCCAGCAGCGCTGGGACAGGGTCGGTTGATGAGCAGTTCTTC
TRBV30,.,TRBJ1-1,13,.,CAWNAGMNTEAFF,TGTGCCTGGAATGCAGGGATGAACACTGAAGCTTTCTTT